This is a list of T cell receptor beta chains from one sample in a study of blood T cells in healthy people across ages. TCRdb re-derived calls from the 5' RACE reads in MiXCR, one entry per CDR3 protein. The sample holds some 760,000 distinct CDR3 sequences; approximately 25% are singletons and the top ten take approximately 4%. The data were also submitted as part of a second study, on T cells of mothers and their children.

The specimen was blood. The receptors derive from a boy aged 10-17 years in good health. The CDR3 runs from the conserved cysteine through the conserved F or W. The D gene is left open where the match is weak. Clone size, where shown, is once, few, many, or a class for clones that have expanded.

d_call: -; j_call: TRBJ1-1; clone_size: -; v_call: TRBV20-1; cdr3_aa: CSARRQMGTEAFF; cdr3_nt: TGCAGTGCTAGACGACAGATGGGGACTGAAGCTTTCTTT
d_call: -; j_call: TRBJ2-5; clone_size: -; v_call: TRBV28; cdr3_aa: CASSFTGEQETQYF; cdr3_nt: TGTGCCAGCAGTTTTACGGGGGAGCAAGAGACCCAGTACTTC
d_call: -; j_call: TRBJ2-7; clone_size: -; v_call: TRBV7-9; cdr3_aa: CASSLARAEQYF; cdr3_nt: TGTGCCAGCAGCTTAGCCAGGGCCGAGCAGTACTTC
d_call: -; j_call: TRBJ2-1; clone_size: few; v_call: TRBV29-1; cdr3_aa: CSVEGAGLVEQFF; cdr3_nt: TGCAGCGTTGAAGGGGCAGGGCTGGTTGAGCAGTTCTTC
d_call: -; j_call: TRBJ2-1; clone_size: few; v_call: TRBV5-1; cdr3_aa: CASSLAGVVDEQFF; cdr3_nt: TGCGCCAGCAGCTTGGCCGGGGTTGTGGATGAGCAGTTCTTC
d_call: -; j_call: TRBJ1-4; clone_size: -; v_call: TRBV6-5; cdr3_aa: CASSGETDGRLFF; cdr3_nt: TGTGCCAGCAGTGGCGAGACGGACGGTAGATTGTTTTTT
d_call: TRBD1; j_call: TRBJ1-4; clone_size: few; v_call: TRBV11-2; cdr3_aa: CASSTHGTGNEKLFF; cdr3_nt: TGTGCCAGCAGCACACACGGGACAGGGAACGAAAAACTGTTTTTT
d_call: TRBD1; j_call: TRBJ1-1; clone_size: once; v_call: TRBV6-6; cdr3_aa: CASSLQGGHTEAFF; cdr3_nt: TGTGCCAGCAGTTTACAGGGGGGACACACTGAAGCTTTCTTT
d_call: -; j_call: TRBJ1-3; clone_size: -; v_call: TRBV28; cdr3_aa: CASSFTDGPGNTIYF; cdr3_nt: TGTGCCAGCAGTTTTACCGACGGTCCTGGAAACACCATATATTTT
d_call: TRBD1; j_call: TRBJ2-7; clone_size: -; v_call: TRBV28; cdr3_aa: CASSSGQAIYEQYF; cdr3_nt: TGTGCCAGCAGTTCAGGACAGGCGATCTACGAGCAGTACTTC
d_call: -; j_call: TRBJ2-5; clone_size: many; v_call: TRBV29-1; cdr3_aa: CSVAPGQETQYF; cdr3_nt: TGCAGCGTGGCCCCGGGTCAAGAGACCCAGTACTTC
d_call: -; j_call: TRBJ1-3; clone_size: -; v_call: TRBV7-6; cdr3_aa: CASSLAASSGNTIYF; cdr3_nt: TGTGCCAGCAGCTTGGCGGCTAGCTCTGGAAACACCATATATTTT
d_call: -; j_call: TRBJ1-2; clone_size: few; v_call: TRBV4-3; cdr3_aa: CASSQDLAARHYGYTF; cdr3_nt: TGCGCCAGCAGCCAAGATTTGGCAGCTCGACACTATGGCTACACCTTC
d_call: TRBD2; j_call: TRBJ2-1; clone_size: -; v_call: TRBV12-3/TRBV12-4; cdr3_aa: CASSPGGRGLNEQFF; cdr3_nt: TGTGCCAGCAGTCCCGGCGGGAGGGGACTTAATGAGCAGTTCTTC
d_call: -; j_call: TRBJ2-7; clone_size: -; v_call: TRBV28; cdr3_aa: CASSPRTVGSYEQYF; cdr3_nt: TGTGCCAGCAGCCCTAGGACCGTCGGGTCCTACGAGCAGTACTTC